A selection of T cell receptor beta chains follows, all from one sample in a study of T cells in Graves' hyperthyroidism and ophthalmopathy. Each CDR3 protein gets one entry after TCRdb re-called the multiplex PCR reads with MiXCR. The sample has about 280,000 distinct CDR3 sequences, under 30% seen once. The sample taken for sequencing was blood. The receptors derive from a man aged 35-49 years with Graves' hyperthyroidism that later progressed to Graves' ophthalmopathy. Both conserved end residues are trimmed from each CDR3. The size of a clone is reported for some rows only, either as once, few or many, or as a class for expanded clones.

j_gene,v_gene,abundance,CDR3aa
TRBJ2-7,TRBV20-1,-,SARAAATYEQY
TRBJ2-5,TRBV2,-,ASSASQY
TRBJ1-2,TRBV7-9,many,ASSSFRRGGYT
TRBJ2-7,TRBV11-3,many,ASNPGGGQGAYEQY
TRBJ2-7,TRBV6-2/TRBV6-3,-,ASRTATGETYEQY
TRBJ2-7,TRBV7-2,many,ASSPRTGNNEQY
TRBJ2-5,TRBV10-3,few,AISDPQGGQETQY
TRBJ2-5,TRBV6-1,many,ASSKDGEETQY
TRBJ1-1,TRBV20-1,many,SARDPLSWTGENTEAF
TRBJ1-3,TRBV19,many,ASSQESSGNTIY
TRBJ1-5,TRBV12-3/TRBV12-4,many,ASSQTWTLYSNQPQH